Included here is one T cell receptor beta chain sequence, with context. What it binds is not known. Other DNA sequences within the sample encode an identical CDR3. Naive-designated CD8 cells lacked CD45RO, were positively enriched for CCR7, and omitted terminally differentiated effector memory CD45RA+ cells. This entry is derived from a study of shared clonotypes between healthy human individuals. Trimming cost V 6 bases and J 3 bases; bases outside gene matches: 5. This CDR3 has 14 amino acids. Germline CDR1 reads MNHEY; CDR2 reads SMNVEV (reference sequence). Findings and caveats of the study: A handful of donors had 5% to 6% of their naive CD4 clonotypes in common.

For each subset, genomic DNA was distributed in equal portions over several immunoSEQ plates. Sorted-subset replicate PCR reactions were performed with 200 ng DNA, corresponding to roughly 30,000 T cell genomes. Under the authors' procedure: ImmunoSEQ only sent back junction sequences with no quality scores, so filtering was done differently. Method: immunoSEQ multiplex PCR; TCRdb's copy keeps in-frame clones and lacks some. The V and J calls and the clone size are those of that table, but D and trimming were determined from the DNA. The sample yields roughly 1,800,000 clones, roughly 94% seen once.

The clonotype comes from a man between 18 and 29 years old in good health. The sample comprised naive CD8+ T cells sorted from blood. The V and J genes are TRBV27 and TRBJ2-1, with 7 nucleotides matching TRBD2. The CDR3 protein is CASSSGTIYNEQFF. The CDR3 nucleotides are TGTGCCAGCAGCTCGGGGACTATCTACAATGAGCAGTTCTTC.